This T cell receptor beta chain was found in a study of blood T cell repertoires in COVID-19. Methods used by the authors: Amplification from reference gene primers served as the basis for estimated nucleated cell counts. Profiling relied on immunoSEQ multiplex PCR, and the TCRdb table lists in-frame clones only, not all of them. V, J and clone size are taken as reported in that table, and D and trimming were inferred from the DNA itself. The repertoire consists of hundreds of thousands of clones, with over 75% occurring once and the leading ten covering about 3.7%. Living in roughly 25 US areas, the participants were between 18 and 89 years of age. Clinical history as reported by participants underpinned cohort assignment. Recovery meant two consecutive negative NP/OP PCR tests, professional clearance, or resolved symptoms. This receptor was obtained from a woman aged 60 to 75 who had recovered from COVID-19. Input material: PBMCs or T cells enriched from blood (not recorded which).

As DNA, the CDR3 is TGTGCCAGCAGTACGGGACAGGGAGCCGCGCAGTACTTC. It is translated as CASSTGQGAAQYF. The chain carries TRBV6-6 and TRBJ2-7, with 9 bases matching TRBD1. Germline lookup yields CDR1 MNHNY and CDR2 SVGAGI (reference sequence). The V gene end was trimmed by 5 bases and the J gene end by 9 bases; junction bases not matched to a gene: 8. This CDR3 spans 13 amino acids.